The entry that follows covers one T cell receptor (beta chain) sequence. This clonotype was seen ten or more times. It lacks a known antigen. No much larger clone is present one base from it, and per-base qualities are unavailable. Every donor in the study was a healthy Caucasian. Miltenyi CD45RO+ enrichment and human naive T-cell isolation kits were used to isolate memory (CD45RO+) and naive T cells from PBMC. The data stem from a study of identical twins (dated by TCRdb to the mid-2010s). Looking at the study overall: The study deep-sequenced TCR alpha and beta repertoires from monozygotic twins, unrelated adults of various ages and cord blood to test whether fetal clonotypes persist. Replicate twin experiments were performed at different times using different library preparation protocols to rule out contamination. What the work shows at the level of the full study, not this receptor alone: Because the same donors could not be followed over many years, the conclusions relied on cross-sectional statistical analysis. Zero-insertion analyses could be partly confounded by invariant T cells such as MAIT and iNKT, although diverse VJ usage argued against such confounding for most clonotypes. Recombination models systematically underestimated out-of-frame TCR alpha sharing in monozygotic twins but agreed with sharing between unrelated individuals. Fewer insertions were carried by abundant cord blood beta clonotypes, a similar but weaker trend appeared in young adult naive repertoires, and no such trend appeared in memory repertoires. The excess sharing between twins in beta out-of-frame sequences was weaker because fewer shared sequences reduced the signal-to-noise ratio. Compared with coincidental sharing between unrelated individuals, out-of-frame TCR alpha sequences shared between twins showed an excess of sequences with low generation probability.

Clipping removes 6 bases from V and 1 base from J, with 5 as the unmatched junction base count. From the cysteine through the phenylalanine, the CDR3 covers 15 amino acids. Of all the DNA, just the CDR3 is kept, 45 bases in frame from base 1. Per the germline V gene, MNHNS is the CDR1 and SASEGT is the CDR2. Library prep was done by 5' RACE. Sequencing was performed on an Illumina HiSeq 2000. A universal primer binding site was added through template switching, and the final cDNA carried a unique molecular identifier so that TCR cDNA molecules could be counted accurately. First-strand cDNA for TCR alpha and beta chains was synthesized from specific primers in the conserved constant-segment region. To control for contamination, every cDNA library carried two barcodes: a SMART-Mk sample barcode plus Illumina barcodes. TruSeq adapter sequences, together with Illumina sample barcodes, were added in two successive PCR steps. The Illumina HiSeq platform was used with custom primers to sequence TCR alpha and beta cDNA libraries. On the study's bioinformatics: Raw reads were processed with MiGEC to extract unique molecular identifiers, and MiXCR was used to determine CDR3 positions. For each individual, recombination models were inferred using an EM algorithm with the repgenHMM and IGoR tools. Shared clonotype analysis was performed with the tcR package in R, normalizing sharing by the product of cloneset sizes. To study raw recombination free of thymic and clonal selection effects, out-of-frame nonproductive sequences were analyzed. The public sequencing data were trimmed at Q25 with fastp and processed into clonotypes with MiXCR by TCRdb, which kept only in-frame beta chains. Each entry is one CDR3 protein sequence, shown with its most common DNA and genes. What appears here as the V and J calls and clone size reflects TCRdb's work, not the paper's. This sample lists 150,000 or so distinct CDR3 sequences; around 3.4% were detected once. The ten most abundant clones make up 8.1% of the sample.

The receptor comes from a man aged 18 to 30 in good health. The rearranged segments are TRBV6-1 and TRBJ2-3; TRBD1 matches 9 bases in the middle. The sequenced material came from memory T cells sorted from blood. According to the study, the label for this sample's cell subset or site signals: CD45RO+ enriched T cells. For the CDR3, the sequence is CASRQRDRGTDTQYF. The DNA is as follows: TGTGCCAGCAGACAGCGGGACAGGGGCACAGATACGCAGTATTTT.